This TCR beta chain appears in the sequencing data of a study of blood T cell repertoires in COVID-19. Study-wide background: Donors in the United States, Italy and Spain gave samples during acute or convalescent COVID-19.

Per the original methods: For nucleated cells, counts were estimated from reference gene primer amplification. Profiled with immunoSEQ multiplex PCR; TCRdb holds only in-frame clones, not every one. The V and J calls and the clone size are those of that table, but D and trimming were determined from the DNA. Of about 110,000 clones in the sample, roughly 76% were seen once. The sequenced sample consisted of peripheral blood. The sequence came from a woman aged 70-85 years with acute or convalescent COVID-19.

The CDR3 nucleotides read TGTGCCAGCAGTTTTGACAGGGGAGGTATCGATGAGCAGTTCTTC. Translated, it gives CASSFDRGGIDEQFF. V usage is TRBV5-5 and J usage is TRBJ2-1; 8 bases line up with TRBD1. J was trimmed by 8 bases and V by 5 bases; bases with no gene match: 12. The germline V gene encodes CDR1 SGHKS and CDR2 YYEKEE (reference sequence). This CDR3 has 15 residues.